This T cell receptor beta chain was found in a study of shared clonotypes between healthy human individuals. The table came from immunoSEQ multiplex PCR; TCRdb's copy has only in-frame clones and leaves some out. The sample records roughly 1,100,000 clones, around 74% being singletons. Germline V gene lookup returns CDR1 GTSNPN and CDR2 SVGIG (reference sequence). This CDR3 is built from 15 residues. Between the trimmed V and J ends, which lost 2 bases and 1 base, there was a span of 12 bases. Sequenced sample: memory CD4+ T cells sorted from blood. Subset described: CD45RA-negative fraction. This clonotype was sampled from a young man in good health. The chain employs TRBV30 and TRBJ1-3; D perhaps matches TRBD1 (5 bases). The CDR3 DNA reads TGTGCCTGGAGTCGTATTCAGGGTTCTGGAAACACCATATATTTT. This codes for CAWSRIQGSGNTIYF.